This T cell receptor (beta chain) was obtained from a study of PD-1 blockade in classical Hodgkin lymphoma. Study results and caveats: As was reported, newly diagnosed patients showed lower baseline TCR diversity than healthy donors did. CD4+ TCR diversity, unlike CD8+, rose significantly by C4D1. Complete responders entered with baseline diversity on par with newly diagnosed patients, the results showed. Patients starting nivolumab under 1 year after ASCT were excluded.

There was relapse after autologous stem cell transplantation in every patient, and there was variation in brentuximab vedotin exposure. CDR1 KGHSH and CDR2 LQKENI come from the germline V gene. The CDR3 has 13 residues. V lost 1 base and J 7 bases, leaving 10 bases between the germline ends. The repertoire was sequenced with immunoSEQ multiplex PCR; TCRdb's copy has only in-frame clones and lacks some. The sample includes 66,000 or so clones, 71% of them seen just once. Notes on this clone: Its cognate antigen is unknown.

This clonotype was sampled from a human donor with classical Hodgkin lymphoma. This chain links TRBV18 with TRBJ1-1, with D perhaps TRBD1 (6 bases). The sequencing here drew on peripheral blood mononuclear cells (PBMCs), taken before the second cycle of nivolumab. In nucleotides, the CDR3 is TGTGCCAGCTCACCACAGGGGGGAGGTGAAGCTTTCTTT. It encodes CASSPQGGGEAFF.